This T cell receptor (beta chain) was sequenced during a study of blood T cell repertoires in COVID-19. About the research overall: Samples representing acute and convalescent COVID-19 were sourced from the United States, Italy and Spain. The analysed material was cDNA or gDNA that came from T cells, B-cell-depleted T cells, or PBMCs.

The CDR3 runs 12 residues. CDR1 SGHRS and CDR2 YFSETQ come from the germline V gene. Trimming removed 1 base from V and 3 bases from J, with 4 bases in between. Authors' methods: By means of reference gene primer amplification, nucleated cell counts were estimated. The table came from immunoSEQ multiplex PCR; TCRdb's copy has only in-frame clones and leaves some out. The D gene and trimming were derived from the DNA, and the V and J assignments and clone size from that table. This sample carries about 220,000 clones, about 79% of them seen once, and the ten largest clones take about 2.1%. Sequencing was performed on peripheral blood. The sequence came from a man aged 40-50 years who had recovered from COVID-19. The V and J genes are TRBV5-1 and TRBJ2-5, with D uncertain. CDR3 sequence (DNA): TGCGCCAGCAGCTTGACGGAAGAGACCCAGTACTTC. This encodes CASSLTEETQYF.